These 20 T cell receptor beta chains originate from one sample sequenced in a study of shared clonotypes between healthy human individuals. The protocol was immunoSEQ multiplex PCR, while the TCRdb copy is restricted to in-frame clones and leaves out a portion. This sample carries approximately 1.1 million clones, approximately 78% of them seen once, and the ten largest clones take about 0.52%. Sequencing was done on a sample of memory CD4+ T cells from PBMCs. Subset reported: CD45RA-negative fraction. The origin of the receptors is a young man in good health. Some clones in this sample may be carry-over from other donors' samples.

Ten or more counts support this clone. This rearrangement joins TRBV27 to TRBJ2-1, with D perhaps assigned TRBD1 or TRBD2 (5 bases each). Germline V gene data show CDR1 as MNHEY and CDR2 as SMNVEV (reference sequence). The CDR3 covers 15 residues. V gave up 5 bases and J gave up 4 bases, with 15 bases separating them. The CDR3 bases are TGTGCCAGCAGTCTAACCGGGACCGTATACAATGAGCAGTTCTTC. Its protein is CASSLTGTVYNEQFF.

The chain employs TRBV6-5 and TRBJ1-1; maybe TRBD1 (5 bases). V lost 0 bases to trimming and J lost 6 bases, with 11 bases between them. Germline CDR1 MNHEY, CDR2 SVGAGI. CDR3 length equals 14 residues. CDR3 sequence reads: CASSYSIDRPEAFF. In DNA, the CDR3 is TGTGCCAGCAGTTACTCGATCGACAGACCTGAAGCTTTCTTT.

This clone appeared many times. The chain is built from TRBV5-4 and TRBJ2-7; possible D gene TRBD2, 6 bases. Deletions cut 4 bases from V and 0 bases from J, with 11 bases between. There are 14 residues in the CDR3. Germline lookup yields CDR1 SGHNT and CDR2 YYREEE (reference sequence). The CDR3: CASSPASDSYEQYF. The DNA of the CDR3 is TGTGCCAGCAGCCCGGCTAGCGACTCCTACGAGCAGTACTTC.

V usage is TRBV28 and J usage is TRBJ1-5, with 7 bases that match TRBD1. Germline CDR1 and CDR2: MDHEN and SYDVKM. V dropped 3 bases and J dropped 0; count of bases not matched to a gene: 5. This CDR3 spans 16 amino acids. The chain's CDR3 is CASSFRGQYSNQPQHF. CDR3 in DNA: TGTGCCAGCAGTTTCCGGGGACAGTATAGCAATCAGCCCCAGCATTTT.

The V and J genes are TRBV28 and TRBJ2-1, with unresolved D. Per the germline V gene, CDR1 is MDHEN and CDR2 is SYDVKM. The CDR3 has 10 residues. Trimming cost V 5 bases and J 6 bases, with 2 bases left between them. DNA for the CDR3: TGTGCCAGCAGTATCAATGAGCAGTTCTTC. Its translation: CASSINEQFF.

This chain connects TRBV2 to TRBJ2-3; D is perhaps TRBD1 or TRBD2 (5 bases each). V lost 4 bases and J 4 bases, leaving 9 bases between the germline ends. Looked up from germline, CDR1 is SNHLY and CDR2 is FYNNEI. This CDR3 spans 13 amino acids. DNA for the CDR3: TGTGCCAGCAGTGGTCTGGGGGCAGATACGCAGTATTTT. Its translation: CASSGLGADTQYF.

A single count supports this clone. The chain has TRBV27 and TRBJ2-7, with D possibly TRBD1 on 5 matching bases. V lost 7 bases, J lost 3 bases, and 13 bases lay in between. The CDR3 is made up of 13 amino acids. CDR1 is MNHEY and CDR2 is SMNVEV in the germline V gene (reference sequence). The CDR3 DNA reads as TGTGCCAGCATGTCGACAGAGCTCTACGAGCAGTACTTC. Encoded protein: CASMSTELYEQYF.

The rearrangement uses TRBV4-3 and TRBJ2-7; TRBD2 matches 9 bases. The CDR3 sequence is 15 residues long. V was clipped by 1 base and J by 2 bases; unmatched bases: 3. Looked up from germline, CDR1 is LGHNA and CDR2 is YSLEER. DNA for the CDR3: TGCGCCAGCAGCCAAGGACTAGCGGAGGCCTACGAGCAGTACTTC. Translation: CASSQGLAEAYEQYF.

This chain joins TRBV6-5 and TRBJ1-1; D ambiguous. Germline CDR1 and CDR2: MNHEY and SVGAGI. This CDR3 comprises 15 residues. V was cut by 0 bases and J by 6 bases, with 14 bases left in between. CDR3 bases: TGTGCCAGCAGTTACTCGTGGGATTCGGTGGCTGAAGCTTTCTTT. This translates into CASSYSWDSVAEAFF.

The chain carries TRBV27 and TRBJ2-4, with D perhaps TRBD2 (5 bases). CDR1 is MNHEY, CDR2 SMNVEV, per germline (reference sequence). The CDR3 contains 14 residues. V lost 3 bases and J lost 3, with 9 bases in between. CDR3 protein: CASSFGGDKNIQYF. DNA of the CDR3: TGTGCCAGCAGTTTTGGAGGCGACAAAAACATTCAGTACTTC.

J is TRBJ2-5 and V is TRBV11-2; 10 bases align to TRBD2. The V gene end was trimmed by 4 bases and the J gene end by 4 bases; junction bases not matched to a gene: 9. The CDR3 runs to 16 residues. From germline, CDR1 is SGHAT and CDR2 FQNNGV. CDR3 bases: TGTGCCAGCAGCTCGACTAATAGCGGGAGGACAGAGACCCAGTACTTC. Amino acid sequence: CASSSTNSGRTETQYF.

This chain links TRBV12-2 with TRBJ1-4. TRBV12-2 is described as a pseudogene. The CDR3 totals 13 residues. CDR3 residues: CASRLTEYEKLFF. For the CDR3, the DNA is TGTGCAAGTCGCTTAACGGAGTATGAAAAACTGTTTTTT.

This clone showed up just once. V usage is TRBV10-3 and J usage is TRBJ2-3, with a possible D match to TRBD2 (6 bases). There are 17 residues in the CDR3. V was cut by 3 bases and J by 3 bases, with 19 bases left in between. CDR1 and CDR2 (germline): ENHRY, SYGVKD. CDR3 loop: CAISEEAGTLGTDTQYF. The CDR3 bases are TGTGCCATCAGTGAAGAGGCGGGGACCTTGGGGACAGATACGCAGTATTTT.

The V call is TRBV7-9, the J call TRBJ1-4; TRBD1 might be the D (5 bases). CDR3 length: 16 residues. The germline V and J ends were trimmed by 5 bases and 5 bases, with 18 bases remaining between them. Germline CDR1 SEHNR, CDR2 FQNEAQ (reference sequence). The DNA for the CDR3 is TGTGCCAGCAGCCCCAGCTTCGGGGGGGGAAATGAAAAACTGTTTTTT. Translation gives CASSPSFGGGNEKLFF.

In this sample, this clone turned up once. The chain has TRBV27 and TRBJ2-1; D is undetermined. The CDR3 is 11 residues long. Per the germline V gene, CDR1 is MNHEY and CDR2 is SMNVEV (reference sequence). The V and J ends lost 6 bases and 8 bases respectively, with 8 bases between them. CDR3 residues: CASRLGDEQFF. For the CDR3, the DNA is TGTGCCAGCAGGCTGGGCGATGAGCAGTTCTTC.

The rearrangement links TRBV10-1 to TRBJ2-7; D tentatively fits TRBD1 or TRBD2 (5 bases each). With 0 bases removed from V and 2 bases from J, the gap between germline ends came to 17 bases. The CDR3 is 17 residues long. Germline V gene lookup returns CDR1 WNHNN and CDR2 SYGVQD (reference sequence). The CDR3 spells CASSESKRGPSTYEQYF. Written as DNA, the CDR3 is TGCGCCAGCAGTGAGTCAAAACGGGGCCCCAGCACCTACGAGCAGTACTTC.

The CDR3 sequence is CASSSGASSYNEQFF. The CDR3 DNA reads as TGTGCCAGCAGCTCGGGAGCCAGCTCCTACAATGAGCAGTTCTTC. V is TRBV11-3 and J is TRBJ2-1, with D perhaps matching TRBD2 (6 bases). The CDR3 loop spans 15 amino acids. Between the trimmed V and J ends, which lost 4 bases and 0 bases, there was a span of 10 bases. Germline lookup yields CDR1 SGHNT and CDR2 YENEEA.

This clone was seen once. The chain couples TRBV14 to TRBJ2-2; the D gene is possibly TRBD1 (6 bases). The CDR3 runs to 15 residues. Germline loops: CDR1 SGHDN, CDR2 FVKESK. Trimming took off 4 bases at V and 8 bases at J, with 17 bases between the two ends. The CDR3 loop reads CASSRFRTDPGELFF. CDR3 in DNA: TGTGCCAGCAGCCGTTTTCGGACAGATCCGGGGGAGCTGTTTTTT. Filled out from reference TRBV14 and TRBJ2-2, the complete variable domain reads EAGVTQFPSHSVIEKGQTVTLRCDPISGHDNLYWYRRVMGKEIKFLLHFVKESKQDESGMPNNRFLAERTGGTYSTLKVQPAELEDSGVYFCASSRFRTDPGELFFGEGSRLTVL.

Worth noting for this clone: A much larger clone lies a single base off, so this may be a read error. The chain employs TRBV28 and TRBJ1-5; the D is unclear. Germline V CDR1 and CDR2: MDHEN, SYDVKM. The V and J ends lost 8 bases and 1 base respectively, with 9 bases between them. This CDR3 is 13 amino acids long. For the CDR3, the DNA is TGTGCCAGCGGTCTAGACAGCAATCAGCCCCAGCATTTT. Its translation is CASGLDSNQPQHF.

This clone was counted a single time. The rearrangement links TRBV6-5 to TRBJ2-5; 8 nucleotides line up with TRBD1. Losses at the gene ends were 6 bases for V and 1 base for J; bases not matched to a gene: 7. This CDR3 comprises 15 residues. The germline V gene has CDR1 MNHEY and CDR2 SVGAGI. The CDR3: CASRLGQAPQETQYF. In nucleotides, the CDR3 is TGTGCCAGCAGGCTGGGACAGGCTCCCCAAGAGACCCAGTACTTC.